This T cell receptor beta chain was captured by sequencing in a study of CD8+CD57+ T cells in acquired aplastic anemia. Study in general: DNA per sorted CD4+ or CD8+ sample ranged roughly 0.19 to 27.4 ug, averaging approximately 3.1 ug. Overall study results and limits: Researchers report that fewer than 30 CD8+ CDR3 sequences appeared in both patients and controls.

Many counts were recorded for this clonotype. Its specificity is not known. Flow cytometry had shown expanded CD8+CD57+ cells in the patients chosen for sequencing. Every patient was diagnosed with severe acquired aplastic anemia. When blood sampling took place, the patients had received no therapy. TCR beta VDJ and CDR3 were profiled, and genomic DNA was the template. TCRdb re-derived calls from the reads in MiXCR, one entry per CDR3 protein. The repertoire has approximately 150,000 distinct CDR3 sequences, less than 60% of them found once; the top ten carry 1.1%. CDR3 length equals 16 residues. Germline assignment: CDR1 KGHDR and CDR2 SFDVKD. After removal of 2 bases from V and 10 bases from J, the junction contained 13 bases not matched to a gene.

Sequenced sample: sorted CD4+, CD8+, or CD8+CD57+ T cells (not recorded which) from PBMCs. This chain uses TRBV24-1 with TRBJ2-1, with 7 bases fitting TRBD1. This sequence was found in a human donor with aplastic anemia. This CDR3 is CATSDSTKGALEEQFF. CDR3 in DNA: TGTGCCACCAGTGATTCGACGAAGGGGGCACTTGAGGAGCAGTTCTTC.